The clone carrying this T cell receptor (beta chain) was recorded a few times. Its specificity is not known. Via MiXCR, TCRdb re-called the 5' RACE reads, giving one row per CDR3 protein. The sample contains approximately 350,000 distinct CDR3 sequences, 10% to 15% of which appear only once. The CDR3 runs 13 residues. V lost 5 bases and J lost 8, with 15 bases in between. Germline-derived CDR1 and CDR2 are MNHEY and SMNVEV (reference sequence). This entry comes from a study of T-cell memory formation after mild COVID-19. General study points: Later expanders leaned CD4+, whereas clones that contracted between day 15 and 85 were balanced CD4/CD8.

This sequence joins TRBV27 and TRBJ1-2; possibly TRBD1 for D (6 bases). The sequenced sample consisted of PBMCs or a T cell subset sorted from them (not recorded which). The sequence came from a man younger than 35 who had mild COVID-19 (a few samples of this study predate the infection). Cell type and time point are not known. The CDR3 loop reads CASSLIGQGGYTF. The CDR3 DNA sequence: TGTGCCAGCAGTCTCATCGGGCAGGGGGGCTACACCTTC.